Detailed here is one T cell receptor beta chain. Via MiXCR, TCRdb re-called the RACE reads, giving one row per CDR3 protein. This sample has tens of thousands of distinct CDR3 sequences, with around 15% found just once. This entry is derived from a study of human T cells and chemical hapten exposure. The CDR3 contains 14 residues. Per the germline V gene, CDR1 is LNHDA and CDR2 is SQIVND (reference sequence). Trimming removed 6 bases from V and 8 bases from J, with 17 bases in between. Documented time point: pre-sensitization, week 0. The sample's treatment: therapeutic diphenylcyclopropenone sensitization with weekly scalp DPC.

The rearrangement uses TRBV19 and TRBJ2-1; maybe TRBD1 (6 bases). Sequenced here: whole blood, sampled in connection with sensitization to the hapten diphenylcyclopropenone (DPC). The receptor's source is a woman aged 50 to 60 with alopecia areata. Some clones in this sample may be carry-over from other donors' samples. The CDR3 spells CASRRKGVEDEQFF. The CDR3 DNA reads TGTGCCAGTAGGAGAAAGGGGGTTGAGGATGAGCAGTTCTTC.